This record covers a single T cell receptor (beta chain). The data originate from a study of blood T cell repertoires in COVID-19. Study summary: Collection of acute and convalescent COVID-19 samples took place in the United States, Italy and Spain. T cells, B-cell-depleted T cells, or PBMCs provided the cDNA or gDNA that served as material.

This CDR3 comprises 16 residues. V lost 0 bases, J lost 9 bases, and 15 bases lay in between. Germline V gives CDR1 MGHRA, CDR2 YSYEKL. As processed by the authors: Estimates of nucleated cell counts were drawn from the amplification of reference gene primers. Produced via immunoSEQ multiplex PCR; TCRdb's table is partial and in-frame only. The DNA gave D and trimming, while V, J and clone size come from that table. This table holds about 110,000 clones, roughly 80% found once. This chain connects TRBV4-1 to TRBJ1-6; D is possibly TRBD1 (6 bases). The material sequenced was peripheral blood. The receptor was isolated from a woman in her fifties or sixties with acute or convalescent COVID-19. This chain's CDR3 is CASSQDRDTRGSPLHF. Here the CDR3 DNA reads TGCGCCAGCAGCCAAGATCGGGACACGAGGGGTTCACCCCTCCACTTT.